This TCR beta chain was recorded in a study of shared T cell receptors in the human thymus. The repertoire was sequenced with immunoSEQ multiplex PCR; TCRdb's copy has only in-frame clones and lacks some. The table shows hundreds of thousands of clones, with about 89% occurring only once. Germline CDR1 reads MDHEN; CDR2 reads SYDVKM. Trimming stripped 6 bases from V and 6 bases from J, with 23 bases between. CDR3 length: 16 residues. These records were also assigned to another study, of human thymus T cells. In that study: Thymus specimens were resections from corrective heart surgery. Thymic and blood repertoires appeared to display a bias in their usage of V and J genes. As related research reported, thymic repertoires overlapped highly among unrelated individuals.

Specimen: thymocytes. The source of this sequence is a boy under two years old with a congenital heart defect. The chain is built from TRBV28 and TRBJ1-2; D gene ambiguous. CDR3 region: CASSPPDRPGWDGYTF. DNA of the CDR3: TGTGCCAGCAGCCCCCCCGACCGTCCAGGCTGGGATGGCTACACCTTC.